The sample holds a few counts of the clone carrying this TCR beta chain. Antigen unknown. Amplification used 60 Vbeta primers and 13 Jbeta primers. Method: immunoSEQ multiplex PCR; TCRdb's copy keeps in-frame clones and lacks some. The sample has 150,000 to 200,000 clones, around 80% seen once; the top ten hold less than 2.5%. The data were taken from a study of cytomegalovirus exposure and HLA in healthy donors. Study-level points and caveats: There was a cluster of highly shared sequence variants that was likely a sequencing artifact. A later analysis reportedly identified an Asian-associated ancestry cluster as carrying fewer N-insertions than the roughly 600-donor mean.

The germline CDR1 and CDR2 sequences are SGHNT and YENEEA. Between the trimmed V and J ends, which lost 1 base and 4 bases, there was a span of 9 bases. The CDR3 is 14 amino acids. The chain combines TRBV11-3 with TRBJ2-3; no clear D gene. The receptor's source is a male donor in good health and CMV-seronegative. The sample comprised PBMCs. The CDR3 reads CASSLVAGADTQYF. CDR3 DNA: TGTGCCAGCAGCTTAGTCGCAGGCGCAGATACGCAGTATTTT.